This T cell receptor beta chain was recorded in a study of T-cell reconstitution after alpha-beta-depleted transplantation in children. TCRbeta library preparation incorporated unique molecular identifiers. A single record per CDR3 protein comes from TCRdb applying MiXCR to the PCR reads. The sample carries around 600,000 distinct CDR3 sequences, about 10% recorded once. The CDR3 is 18 amino acids. The germline gives CDR1 SGHAT, CDR2 FQDESV (reference sequence). Unmatched junction bases numbered 6, after V lost 1 base and J lost 0 bases. The V and J genes are TRBV11-1 and TRBJ2-6, with TRBD2 identical over 7 bases. The source is a human donor who donated a stem cell graft to a child with acute myeloid leukemia. The source material was PBMCs from the stem cell graft donor, sampled from the stem cell graft. The CDR3 nucleotides read TGTGCCAGCAGCTTAGGCACTAGCGTGTCCTCTGGGGCCAACGTCCTGACTTTC. Translation gives CASSLGTSVSSGANVLTF.